Listed here is a single TCR beta chain. Its antigen has not been determined. It has no much larger one-base neighbor in the sample; base qualities were not kept. The data are from a study of T-cell memory formation after mild COVID-19 (dated by TCRdb to 2020 to 2023). The study in broad terms: TCR sequence clusters from the two donors were largely donor specific. In a couple of donors, T-cell clones that expanded and contracted after mild COVID-19 were followed by sequencing TCRalpha and TCRbeta repertoires longitudinally. Two young, previously healthy adult volunteers made up the cohort, one male and one female.

Ficoll-Paque density gradient centrifugation was used to isolate PBMCs. Here is what the overall study found, with its caveats: From day 15 to 85, contracting clones showed balanced CD4/CD8 phenotypes, whereas a second wave of clones that expanded from day 15 to 37 leaned towards CD4+. The detection of some responding clones in pre-infection memory suggests that pre-existing cross-reactive memory T cells joined the SARS-CoV-2 response. Contracting CD4+ clones were found mainly in CM and EM memory subsets, while CD8+ clones were enriched in EMRA. SARS-CoV-2 specificity of the second-wave clones peaking on day 37 was not confirmed. Only two mild cases were covered in the study, and larger cohorts including severe cases with pre-infection samples were considered necessary.

Data came from an Illumina NovaSeq 6000. cDNA libraries for TCRalpha and TCRbeta were prepared by 5'RACE using constant-segment primers, with sample barcodes and unique molecular identifiers added. Trizol reagent was used to extract RNA from every sample. Library amplification was performed in two PCR steps, and a second sample barcode and Illumina TruSeq adapters were introduced in the second step. Libraries were sequenced on an Illumina NovaSeq with 2 x 150 bp paired-end reads. The study's own analysis went as follows. With migec v1.2.7, reads were demultiplexed and then collapsed into UMI-guided consensus sequences. Using mixcr v2.1.11, UMI consensuses were aligned to TRA and TRB V and J templates and then assembled into clonotypes. Clonotypes were classified as expanded or contracted when called significant by both edgeR and NoisET, with noise models trained on biological replicates. For edgeR calls, the cutoffs were a false discovery rate-adjusted p below 0.01 and a log2 fold-change threshold of 1. As an exploratory analysis of dynamics, max-normalized trajectories of the 1000 most abundant clonotypes were examined with PCA combined with hierarchical clustering. Separately sequenced CD4+ and CD8+ repertoires were used to assign a CD4 or CD8 phenotype to each responding clone. TCRdb cleaned the public reads at Q25 with fastp, built clones with MiXCR and kept in-frame beta chains. When rows share a CDR3 protein, they turn into one entry using the most common DNA and genes. The V and J calls were determined by TCRdb, not by the authors. In all, the sample holds 450,000 or so distinct CDR3 sequences, and 20% of those were seen once. The ten largest clones represent roughly 8% of the sample.

The CDR3, from cysteine to phenylalanine, totals 15 residues. Only CDR3 DNA is held: 45 bases, read in frame from base 1. V and J lose 3 bases and 6 bases, and a span of 13 bases separates them. CDR1 KGHDR and CDR2 SFDVKD are derived from the germline V gene. The chain was built from TRBV24-1 and TRBJ2-2, with TRBD2 as a weak D call on 6 bases. The sequence was collected from an adult woman who had mild COVID-19 (a few samples of this study predate the infection). The sample titles of this study are shuffled in the database, so cell type and time point are left out; the donor was told from shared clones. The sequenced sample consisted of PBMCs or a T cell subset sorted from them (not recorded which). The CDR3 here reads CATSDGGIRAGELFF. At the DNA level, the sequence is TGTGCCACCAGTGATGGGGGGATTCGGGCCGGGGAGCTGTTTTTT.